Following are 5 T cell receptor beta chains from one sample sequenced in a study of cytomegalovirus exposure and HLA in healthy donors. The PCR contained 60 Vbeta and 13 Jbeta primers. Here immunoSEQ multiplex PCR was the method, and the copy in TCRdb shows in-frame clones only, minus some. The sample has around 140,000 clones, roughly 80% seen once; the top ten hold about 1.6%. Sequenced input: PBMCs. The receptors originated from a man aged 40-50 years in good health and CMV-seronegative.

This chain's CDR3 is CASSSRTSGSYNEQFF. Here the CDR3 DNA reads TGTGCCAGCAGCTCCCGGACTAGCGGGTCCTACAATGAGCAGTTCTTC. V usage is TRBV9 and J usage is TRBJ2-1; TRBD2 matches at 11 bases. Germline V lookup: CDR1 SGDLS, CDR2 YYNGEE. Unmatched junction bases numbered 4, after V lost 4 bases and J lost 1 base. The CDR3 has 16 amino acids.

This sequence joins TRBV12-2 and TRBJ2-1; the D call in the table, TRBD2, was not verified against the DNA. TRBV12-2 is marked as a pseudogene. This CDR3 is 17 amino acids long. As DNA, the CDR3 is TGTGCAAGTCGCTCGAGACTAGCGGGAGAACCCTACAATGAGCAGTTCTTC. Protein: CASRSRLAGEPYNEQFF.

The V gene is TRBV6-6, the J gene TRBJ1-2, with D tentatively TRBD1 (5 bases). Germline loops: CDR1 MNHNY, CDR2 SVGAGI (reference sequence). This CDR3 has 15 residues. V gave up 5 bases and J gave up 0 bases, with 13 bases separating them. The CDR3 here is CASSDSSAANYGYTF. The CDR3 bases are TGTGCCAGCAGTGACAGCTCGGCCGCTAACTATGGCTACACCTTC.

The gene calls are TRBV19 and TRBJ1-1; 7 bases match TRBD1. This CDR3 is built from 13 residues. Per the germline V gene, CDR1 is LNHDA and CDR2 is SQIVND (reference sequence). Trimming took 8 bases from V and 3 from J; bases not matched to a gene: 6. The CDR3 reads CASARDSYTEAFF. CDR3 sequence (DNA): TGTGCCAGTGCCCGGGACAGCTACACTGAAGCTTTCTTT.

The V call is TRBV6-5, the J call TRBJ1-2, with D unresolved. There are 14 residues in the CDR3. The V gene lost 2 bases and the J gene lost 3 bases, with 10 bases spanning the gap. The germline V gene encodes CDR1 MNHEY and CDR2 SVGAGI. CDR3 sequence reads: CASSYLGGHYGYTF. CDR3 nucleotides: TGTGCCAGCAGTTACCTTGGAGGCCACTATGGCTACACCTTC.